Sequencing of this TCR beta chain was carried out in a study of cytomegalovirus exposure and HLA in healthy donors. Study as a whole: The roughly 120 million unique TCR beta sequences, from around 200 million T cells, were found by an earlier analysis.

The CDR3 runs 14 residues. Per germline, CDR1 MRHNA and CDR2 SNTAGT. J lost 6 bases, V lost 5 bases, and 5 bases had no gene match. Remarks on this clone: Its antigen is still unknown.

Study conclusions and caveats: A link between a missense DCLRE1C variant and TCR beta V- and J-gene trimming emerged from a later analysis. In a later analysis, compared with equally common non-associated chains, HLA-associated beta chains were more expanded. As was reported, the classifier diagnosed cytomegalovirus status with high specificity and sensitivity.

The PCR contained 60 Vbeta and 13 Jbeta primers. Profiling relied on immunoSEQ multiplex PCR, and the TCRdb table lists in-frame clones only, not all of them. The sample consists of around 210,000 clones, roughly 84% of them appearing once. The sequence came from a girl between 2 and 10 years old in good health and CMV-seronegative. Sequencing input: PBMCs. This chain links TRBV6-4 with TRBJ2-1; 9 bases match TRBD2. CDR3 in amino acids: CASSSSGAVNEQFF. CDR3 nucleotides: TGTGCCAGCAGTTCTAGCGGGGCTGTCAATGAGCAGTTCTTC.